A selection of T cell receptor beta chains follows, all from one sample in a study of blood T cell repertoires in COVID-19. Sequencing was performed with immunoSEQ multiplex PCR; in TCRdb, only in-frame clones are kept and a portion is missing. The sample holds about 240,000 clones, about four fifths seen once. The sequencing sample was made of peripheral blood. Source of these receptors: a man aged 25-45 years who had recovered from COVID-19. Both conserved end residues are trimmed from each CDR3. The size field is filled for only some rows; it gives once, few, many or a size class.

v_call,clone_size,j_call,cdr3_aa
TRBV4-1,few,TRBJ1-6,ASSQDAAKRSPLH
TRBV29-1,-,TRBJ2-5,SVEDRGGETQY
TRBV5-5,-,TRBJ1-1,ASSFYNRGSSEAF
TRBV7-2,-,TRBJ1-4,ASSPGTGREKLF
TRBV6-5,-,TRBJ2-1,ASSSPSLGDNEQF
TRBV9,-,TRBJ2-3,ASGKQGRTSTDTQY
TRBV28,-,TRBJ2-5,ASSLGGGTGEETQY
TRBV6-2/TRBV6-3,-,TRBJ1-6,ASSYRGWSPLH
TRBV25-1,-,TRBJ2-5,ASSEAGALPETQY
TRBV6-5,-,TRBJ2-1,ASTRSSGGANEQF
TRBV24-1,-,TRBJ2-1,ATSDLHTGRGCEQF
TRBV4-1,-,TRBJ1-2,ASSLLMSYGYT
TRBV5-4,-,TRBJ2-2,ASSLGKGQTNTGELF
TRBV18,-,TRBJ1-1,ASSGALNTEAF
TRBV4-1,-,TRBJ2-2,ASSQEWLGRANTGELF
TRBV10-3,-,TRBJ2-5,AIRQSGRQETQY
TRBV7-9,-,TRBJ1-2,ASSVQGGYGYT
TRBV3-1/TRBV3-2,-,TRBJ2-7,ASSQVGGSEQY